Listed here are 24 T cell receptor beta chains from one sample, sequenced in a study of cytomegalovirus exposure and HLA in healthy donors. The PCR was carried out with 60 Vbeta primers and 13 Jbeta primers. Some clones are missing from TCRdb's copy, which holds only in-frame ones; the method was immunoSEQ multiplex PCR. The sample has more than 65,000 clones; 74% are singletons. Sequences were obtained from PBMCs. The receptors here all came from an older woman in good health and CMV-seropositive.

With regard to this clone: This CDR3 is missing its conserved last phenylalanine or tryptophan, likely due to a read error. This chain links TRBV13 with TRBJ1-4; TRBD1 is a possible D gene (6 bases). The CDR3 covers 13 residues. V dropped 1 base and J dropped 7 bases, with 7 bases sitting between them. Germline CDR1 and CDR2: PRHDT and FYEKMQ (reference sequence). As DNA, the CDR3 is TGTGCCAGCAGCTTAGCAGGGGCTGAAAAACTGTTTGTT. This gives the protein CASSLAGAEKLFV.

This clone occurred a few times. This chain links TRBV29-1 with TRBJ1-1; TRBD1 matches 7 bases. This CDR3 is built from 12 residues. V shed 5 bases, J shed 1 base, and the junction held 1 base outside the gene matches. Germline assignment: CDR1 SQVTM and CDR2 ANQGSEA. CDR3 DNA sequence: TGCAGCGTTCGACAGGGGAACACTGAAGCTTTCTTT. It encodes CSVRQGNTEAFF.

CDR3 residues: CASSLAGRGNTEAFF. Written as DNA, the CDR3 is TGTGCCAGCAGCTTGGCGGGAAGAGGGAACACTGAAGCTTTCTTT. The chain recombines TRBV5-6 with TRBJ1-1; no reliable D call. Per germline, CDR1 SGHDT and CDR2 YYEEEE. Trimming pared 0 bases from V and 1 base from J, leaving 10 bases between. The CDR3 spans 15 residues.

Regarding this clone: Different DNA sequences within this sample yield the same CDR3. This chain uses TRBV18 with TRBJ2-1; 14 nucleotides align to TRBD2. With V trimmed by 6 bases and J by 6 bases, 4 bases remained unmatched. The CDR3 has 15 residues. Per germline, CDR1 KGHSH and CDR2 LQKENI. This chain's CDR3 is CASSRGLAGGNEQFF. In DNA form, the CDR3 reads TGTGCCAGCTCCCGCGGACTAGCGGGAGGCAATGAGCAGTTCTTC.

The CDR3 loop reads CASSESVAGGHEQFF. Written as DNA, the CDR3 is TGCGCCAGCAGTGAGTCGGTAGCGGGAGGTCACGAGCAGTTCTTC. This sequence joins TRBV10-1 and TRBJ2-1; 10 bases are a match to TRBD2. CDR3 length: 15 amino acids. The V segment lost 0 bases and the J segment 10 bases; nucleotides outside the gene matches: 6. Germline-derived CDR1 and CDR2 are WNHNN and SYGVQD (reference sequence).

This chain joins TRBV7-3 and TRBJ1-6; TRBD1 might be the D (5 bases). V was pared by 0 bases and J by 8 bases, with 11 bases between. This CDR3 is 15 amino acids long. Per the germline V gene, CDR1 is SGHTA and CDR2 is FQGTGA. CDR3 nucleotides: TGTGCCAGCAGCTTAACGGCAGGGAGGGATTCACCCCTCCACTTT. It translates to CASSLTAGRDSPLHF.

This chain connects TRBV5-1 to TRBJ2-6, with D perhaps matching TRBD1 (6 bases). CDR1 is SGHRS and CDR2 is YFSETQ in the germline V gene. The CDR3 spans 16 residues. The germline V and J ends were trimmed by 2 bases and 8 bases, with 17 bases remaining between them. CDR3 sequence reads: CASSFSGTPATNVLTF. CDR3 DNA sequence: TGCGCCAGCAGCTTTTCCGGGACACCCGCGACCAACGTCCTGACTTTC.

The J gene is TRBJ2-1, the V gene TRBV4-1; 7 bases align to TRBD1. The V gene's germline CDR1 is MGHRA and CDR2 YSYEKL. The trim removed 7 bases at V and 10 bases at J, leaving 19 bases unmatched. This CDR3 comprises 16 residues. CDR3 DNA: TGCGCCAGCAAAAGGAGTCGGGACAGTTGGGAAGGGGAGCAGTTCTTC. Its translation is CASKRSRDSWEGEQFF.

This clone was counted a few times. The rearrangement links TRBV2 to TRBJ1-5, with D possibly TRBD1 on 5 matching bases. The V and J ends lost 5 bases and 2 bases respectively, with 16 bases between them. Germline loops: CDR1 SNHLY, CDR2 FYNNEI. This CDR3 has 16 residues. The CDR3, as DNA: TGTGCCAGCAGTTACCAGACAGCCTGGGGCAATCAGCCCCAGCATTTT. Translation: CASSYQTAWGNQPQHF.

A single count supports this clone. The junction departs from germline at one end; a sequencing error may be responsible. The J gene is TRBJ2-5, the V gene TRBV7-7; D may be TRBD2 (6 bases). Per the germline V gene, CDR1 is SSHAT and CDR2 is FNYEAQ (reference sequence). The CDR3 is made up of 14 amino acids. The CDR3 spells CASSPGVGEETQYF. The CDR3 DNA reads as TGTGCTAGCAGCCCGGGGGTCGGGGAAGAGACCCAGTACTTC. The full variable domain, its missing parts supplied by reference TRBV7-7 and TRBJ2-5, is GAGVSQSPRYKVTKRGQDVTLRCDPISSHATLYWYQQALGQGPEFLTYFNYEAQPDKSGLPSDRFSAERPEGSISTLTIQRTEQRDSAMYRCASSPGVGEETQYFGPGTRLLVL.

The chain joins TRBV5-3 to TRBJ2-7; D might be TRBD2 (6 bases). TRBV5-3 is an ORF; its function is uncertain. CDR3 length: 13 amino acids. V was trimmed by 0 bases and J by 6 bases, leaving 10 bases between them. CDR3 in DNA: TGTGCCAGAAGCTTGGGGGGGGTCACCGAGCAGTACTTC. It translates to CARSLGGVTEQYF.

The chain has TRBV20-1 and TRBJ2-5, with D possibly TRBD1 on 6 matching bases. This CDR3 has 9 amino acids. Germline-derived CDR1 and CDR2 are DFQATT and SNEGSKA (reference sequence). CDR3 DNA: TGCAGGCTAGGGGGGACCCAGTACTTC. It specifies CRLGGTQYF.

This clone appeared a single time. The V and J genes are TRBV6-5 and TRBJ1-1; the D is unclear. This CDR3 is built from 15 residues. Germline V gene lookup returns CDR1 MNHEY and CDR2 SVGAGI. V was cut by 7 bases and J by 2 bases, with 17 bases left in between. As DNA, the CDR3 is TGTGCCAGCAAGTATTCCAAGCGGGGAAACACTGAAGCTTTCTTT. Translated, it gives CASKYSKRGNTEAFF.

The gene calls are TRBV19 and TRBJ2-1; maybe TRBD1 (7 bases). CDR1 and CDR2 from the germline V gene are LNHDA and SQIVND (reference sequence). The CDR3 sequence is 17 residues long. V was shortened by 7 bases and J by 7 bases, with 26 bases between the two germline ends. The CDR3 sequence is CASTTLSLAGGSNEQFF. CDR3 nucleotides: TGTGCCAGTACCACCCTATCACTAGCAGGGGGATCTAATGAGCAGTTCTTC.

CDR3 residues: CASSARQGETLHF. CDR3 coding DNA: TGCGCCAGCAGCGCCCGACAGGGAGAAACCCTCCACTTT. V gene TRBV5-1 combines with J gene TRBJ1-6, with TRBD1 identical over 7 bases. The ends lost 4 bases at V and 14 bases at J; junction bases unmatched: 9. Germline CDR1 reads SGHRS; CDR2 reads YFSETQ. The CDR3 is 13 residues long.

The chain links TRBV30 to TRBJ1-4, with TRBD1 matching 8 bases. With 4 bases clipped from V and 4 bases from J, the junction kept 8 bases outside the gene matches. CDR1 is GTSNPN and CDR2 is SVGIG in the germline V gene (reference sequence). The CDR3 is 15 residues long. Here the CDR3 DNA reads TGTGCCTGGACCCGCGTAGGACAGGGTAATGAAAAACTGTTTTTT. Amino acid sequence: CAWTRVGQGNEKLFF.

The V call is TRBV2, the J call TRBJ2-2; D remains ambiguous. Trimming took 3 bases from V and 6 from J, leaving 8 bases between them. The V gene's germline CDR1 is SNHLY and CDR2 FYNNEI. This CDR3 has 13 amino acids. DNA for the CDR3: TGTGCCAGCAGTGATGGCACCGCCGGGGAGCTGTTTTTT. It translates to CASSDGTAGELFF.

The rearrangement links TRBV29-1 to TRBJ2-5; TRBD2 is a possible D gene (6 bases). The germline V and J ends were trimmed by 3 bases and 5 bases, with 13 bases remaining between them. This CDR3 is built from 13 residues. Germline lookup yields CDR1 SQVTM and CDR2 ANQGSEA. The CDR3 reads CSVDWSGVETQYF. CDR3 nucleotide sequence: TGCAGCGTTGATTGGTCGGGGGTTGAGACCCAGTACTTC.

The chain joins TRBV4-1 to TRBJ1-4; D possibly corresponds to TRBD1 (5 bases). Deletions cut 4 bases from V and 8 bases from J, with 17 bases between. Germline assignment: CDR1 MGHRA and CDR2 YSYEKL. This CDR3 contains 15 residues. The CDR3 coding sequence is TGCGCCAGCAGCCGAGGCGAAGGATCAGGGGAAAAACTGTTTTTT. Translating it yields CASSRGEGSGEKLFF.

The chain couples TRBV19 to TRBJ1-2, with 8 bases lining up with TRBD1. The CDR3 is made up of 16 amino acids. Germline CDR1 is LNHDA and CDR2 is SQIVND (reference sequence). The junction had 20 bases not matched to a gene; V was cut back by 9 bases and J by 8 bases. DNA of the CDR3: TGTGCCAGCAAACCGGGACAGGAAGCTCATTCGTACGGCTACACCTTC. Translating it yields CASKPGQEAHSYGYTF.

The gene calls are TRBV6-5 and TRBJ1-5, with D possibly being TRBD1 (6 bases). Germline V gene sequence: CDR1 MNHEY, CDR2 SVGAGI. The CDR3 is 14 residues long. V lost 0 bases and J lost 11, with 14 bases in between. CDR3 sequence reads: CASSYSDKQGAQHF. Written as DNA, the CDR3 is TGTGCCAGCAGTTACTCGGACAAACAGGGCGCCCAGCATTTT.

J is TRBJ2-5 and V is TRBV10-3, with D tentatively TRBD1 (6 bases). Germline V gene sequence: CDR1 ENHRY, CDR2 SYGVKD. The CDR3 contains 13 residues. Trimming took off 6 bases at V and 9 bases at J, with 17 bases between the two ends. The CDR3 is CAIRTGINASQYF. In nucleotides, the CDR3 is TGTGCCATCAGAACAGGGATCAACGCATCCCAGTACTTC.

This rearrangement joins TRBV10-3 to TRBJ2-1, with 13 bases fitting TRBD2. This CDR3 comprises 13 residues. V trimming: 11 bases; J trimming: 5 bases; junction bases outside the gene matches: 3. CDR1 and CDR2 from the germline V gene are ENHRY and SYGVKD. In DNA form, the CDR3 reads TGTGCCCTGGGACTAGCGGGAAACAATGAGCAGTTCTTC. Translated: CALGLAGNNEQFF.

The chain uses TRBV29-1 and TRBJ2-7; TRBD2 agrees at 11 bases. Trimming removed 6 bases from V and 4 bases from J; junction bases left unmatched: 8. The CDR3 spans 14 residues. Germline assignment: CDR1 SQVTM and CDR2 ANQGSEA. CDR3 residues: CSVRRLAGRYEQYF. The CDR3 coding sequence is TGCAGCGTGCGTAGACTAGCGGGGAGGTACGAGCAGTACTTC.